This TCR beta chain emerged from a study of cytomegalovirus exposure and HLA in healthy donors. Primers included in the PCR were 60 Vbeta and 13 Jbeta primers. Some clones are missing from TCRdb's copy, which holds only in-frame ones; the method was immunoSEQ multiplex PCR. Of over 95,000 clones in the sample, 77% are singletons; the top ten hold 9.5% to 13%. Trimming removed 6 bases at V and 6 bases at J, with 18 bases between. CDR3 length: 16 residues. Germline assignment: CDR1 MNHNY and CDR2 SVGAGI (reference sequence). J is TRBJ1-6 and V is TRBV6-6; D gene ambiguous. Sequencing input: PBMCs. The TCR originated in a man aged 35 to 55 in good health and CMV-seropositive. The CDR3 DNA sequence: TGTGCCAGCAGGACTGGGCAGAAACTAGTTAATTCACCCCTCCACTTT. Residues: CASRTGQKLVNSPLHF.